This T cell receptor (beta chain) was identified during a study of blood T cells in healthy people across ages. Study-level background: Researchers report that template switching captured about one barcoded beta molecule per two T cells. The study, taken as a whole, reports: Across the age range, TCR beta diversity per million T cells fell in a roughly linear way.

The CDR3 contains 12 residues. CDR1 is SQVTM and CDR2 is ANQGSEA in the germline V gene. RNA extraction gave at least 5 micrograms of total RNA per sample. To note about this clonotype: Its antigen remains unidentified. With a much larger clone just one base away, this may be a read error.

A sample-barcoded 5' primer and a J-beta primer mix were used in a second PCR of roughly 6 to 11 cycles. TCRdb fed the 5' RACE reads into MiXCR, producing one record per CDR3 protein. The repertoire includes fewer than 2 million distinct CDR3 sequences, approximately 40% of them detected once, and 20% to 25% sits in the top ten. The receptor comes from a human donor in good health. The rearrangement uses TRBV29-1 and TRBJ2-1; TRBD1 agrees at 9 bases. Specimen: blood. The CDR3 reads CSGTGDIDEQCF. DNA for the CDR3: TGCAGCGGGACAGGGGATATTGATGAGCAGTGCTTC.